Below are 27 T cell receptor beta chains sequenced from a single sample in a study of cytomegalovirus exposure and HLA in healthy donors. 60 Vbeta and 13 Jbeta primers were used in PCR. Data came from immunoSEQ multiplex PCR; TCRdb stores just in-frame clones and leaves some out. The sample holds about 120,000 clones, around 83% seen once. Sequencing input: PBMCs. The receptors here all came from a woman aged 55-70 years in good health and CMV-seropositive.

The chain joins TRBV28 to TRBJ1-2; D gene uncertain. The CDR3 loop spans 12 amino acids. Germline lookup yields CDR1 MDHEN and CDR2 SYDVKM. V lost 7 bases and J lost 5, with 11 bases in between. CDR3 DNA sequence: TGTGCCAGCAAGCGGGCGGGGTATGGCTACACCTTC. Residues: CASKRAGYGYTF.

This clone was seen just once. The chain recombines TRBV5-1 with TRBJ2-2, with 11 bases aligning to TRBD2. CDR1 and CDR2 (germline): SGHRS, YFSETQ. The V gene end was trimmed by 3 bases and the J gene end by 0 bases; junction bases not matched to a gene: 4. This CDR3 contains 17 residues. CDR3 nucleotide sequence: TGCGCCAGCAGCTCCAGACTAGCGGGAACGAACACCGGGGAGCTGTTTTTT. Its translation: CASSSRLAGTNTGELFF.

The chain carries TRBV15 and TRBJ2-5; TRBD1 agrees at 11 bases. The end of the DNA aligns better with TRBJ2-7, so the J call may be wrong. Per the germline V gene, CDR1 is LNHNV and CDR2 is YYDKDF (reference sequence). The CDR3 totals 15 residues. Written as DNA, the CDR3 is TGTGCCACCAGCAGAGAGGGACAGGGGGCCTACGAGCAGTACTTC. This translates into CATSREGQGAYEQYF.

The J gene is TRBJ1-1, the V gene TRBV19; 9 positions match TRBD1. J gave up 4 bases and V 4 bases, and 13 bases lay outside the gene matches. Germline lookup yields CDR1 LNHDA and CDR2 SQIVND (reference sequence). The CDR3 runs 17 residues. CDR3 bases: TGTGCCAGTAGTAAGTTACAGGGGGCGGTGATGGGCACTGAAGCTTTCTTT. This encodes CASSKLQGAVMGTEAFF.

This chain connects TRBV6-5 to TRBJ1-5; 7 bases match TRBD1. This CDR3 comprises 13 residues. V shed 8 bases and J 6 bases; nucleotides not matched to a gene: 7. The V gene's germline CDR1 is MNHEY and CDR2 SVGAGI. CDR3 bases: TGTGCCAGCGCGTTACAGGGGACTCAGCCCCAGCATTTT. It is translated as CASALQGTQPQHF.

V is TRBV19 and J is TRBJ1-3; perhaps TRBD1 as D (5 bases). In germline, CDR1 is LNHDA, CDR2 SQIVND (reference sequence). The CDR3 sequence is 16 residues long. The V and J ends lost 3 bases and 0 bases respectively, with 12 bases between them. CDR3 nucleotides: TGTGCCAGTAGTATGGCGACAGAAGCCTCTGGAAACACCATATATTTT. Residues: CASSMATEASGNTIYF.

The chain uses TRBV5-4 and TRBJ2-7; D gene ambiguous. The germline V gene has CDR1 SGHNT and CDR2 YYREEE (reference sequence). The CDR3 is 11 amino acids. Trimming shortened V by 1 base and J by 7 bases, and 6 bases separated the two germline ends. CDR3 loop: CASSLSGEQYF. The DNA for the CDR3 is TGTGCCAGCAGCTTGTCCGGTGAGCAGTACTTC.

V gene TRBV5-1 combines with J gene TRBJ2-5; TRBD1 agrees at 7 bases. The end of the DNA is better explained by TRBJ2-7, so the J call may be wrong. The CDR3 contains 14 residues. Germline CDR1 and CDR2: SGHRS and YFSETQ. The CDR3, as DNA: TGCGCCAGCAGCCCGGGACAGAACCCCTACGAGCAGTACTTC. It translates to CASSPGQNPYEQYF.

This clone has only a few counts. The chain links TRBV28 to TRBJ2-5; 10 bases match TRBD1. Germline V gives CDR1 MDHEN, CDR2 SYDVKM. With V trimmed by 10 bases and J by 0 bases, 8 bases remained unmatched. The CDR3 length is 15 residues. The CDR3: CATGDRGTYQETQYF. DNA for the CDR3: TGTGCCACCGGGGACAGGGGTACGTACCAAGAGACCCAGTACTTC.

This clone turned up a few times. The rearrangement uses TRBV4-1 and TRBJ2-7; no clear D. Germline V gene sequence: CDR1 MGHRA, CDR2 YSYEKL. V gave up 3 bases and J gave up 3 bases, with 3 bases separating them. The CDR3 extends over 11 amino acids. The CDR3 coding sequence is TGCGCCAGCAGCCATCGCTACGAGCAGTACTTC. Its translation is CASSHRYEQYF.

The chain is built from TRBV28 and TRBJ2-7, with D hard to call. CDR1 and CDR2 (germline): MDHEN, SYDVKM. This CDR3 region has 10 residues. The V end was cut by 3 bases, the J end by 5 bases, with 2 bases between. The CDR3 spells CASSFNEQYF. The CDR3 nucleotides read TGTGCCAGCAGTTTTAACGAGCAGTACTTC. The full variable domain, completed using reference TRBV28 and TRBJ2-7, is DVKVTQSSRYLVKRTGEKVFLECVQDMDHENMFWYRQDPGLGLRLIYFSYDVKMKEKGDIPEGYSVSREKKERFSLILESASTNQTSMYLCASSFNEQYFGPGTRLTVT.

The J gene is TRBJ2-5, the V gene TRBV7-5; TRBD2, the D gene given by the table, was not confirmed from the DNA. The J call may be mistaken, given a closer DNA end match to TRBJ2-7. TRBV7-5 is flagged as a pseudogene. CDR3 length equals 15 residues. The CDR3, as DNA: TGTGCCAGAAGCTTAGTGCGGGAAGCCTCCTACGAGCAGTACTTC. This translates into CARSLVREASYEQYF.

In its sample, this clone was seen a few times. This chain joins TRBV9 and TRBJ2-1; TRBD2 aligns across 12 bases. Germline V lookup: CDR1 SGDLS, CDR2 YYNGEE. CDR3 length equals 17 residues. The V segment lost 4 bases and the J segment 6 bases; nucleotides outside the gene matches: 11. In nucleotides, the CDR3 is TGTGCCAGCAGCTACACTGCAGGGACTAGCGGGTTCAATGAGCAGTTCTTC. Translation gives CASSYTAGTSGFNEQFF.

This clone was observed a single time. This chain uses TRBV30 with TRBJ2-7, with D perhaps matching TRBD2 (5 bases). V lost 3 bases and J lost 3, with 12 bases in between. From germline, CDR1 is GTSNPN and CDR2 SVGIG (reference sequence). CDR3 length equals 13 residues. CDR3 protein: CAWRPEGDYEQYF. CDR3 DNA sequence: TGTGCCTGGAGGCCCGAGGGCGACTACGAGCAGTACTTC.

This clone was counted once. The chain is built from TRBV29-1 and TRBJ2-7; TRBD2 aligns across 11 bases. The germline V gene has CDR1 SQVTM and CDR2 ANQGSEA. J was trimmed by 5 bases and V by 6 bases; bases with no gene match: 12. This CDR3 spans 15 amino acids. The CDR3, as DNA: TGCAGCGTAGAACTAGCGGGAGATAACGTCCACGAGCAGTACTTC. Amino acid sequence: CSVELAGDNVHEQYF.

This chain joins TRBV6-1 and TRBJ2-2, with a weak D call TRBD1 (6 bases). The CDR3 runs to 16 residues. Germline values: CDR1 MNHNS, CDR2 SASEGT. The V and J ends lost 3 bases and 3 bases respectively, with 14 bases between them. The chain's CDR3 is CASSEQTGMYTGELFF. CDR3 nucleotides: TGTGCCAGCAGTGAGCAGACAGGAATGTACACCGGGGAGCTGTTTTTT.

V is TRBV13 and J is TRBJ2-2, with D perhaps matching TRBD2 (5 bases). The germline gives CDR1 PRHDT, CDR2 FYEKMQ (reference sequence). The length of the CDR3 is 18 residues. The ends were cut back, 1 base at V and 2 bases at J, with 17 bases in the middle. CDR3 bases: TGTGCCAGCAGCTTAGAGCGCGGCTCTAGCCCCAACACCGGGGAGCTGTTTTTT. Translation gives CASSLERGSSPNTGELFF. The full variable domain, in which reference TRBV13 and TRBJ2-2 provide the parts outside the CDR3, is AAGVIQSPRHLIKEKRETATLKCYPIPRHDTVYWYQQGPGQDPQFLISFYEKMQSDKGSIPDRFSAQQFSDYHSELNMSSLELGDSALYFCASSLERGSSPNTGELFFGEGSRLTVL.

This clone was seen a few times. This chain connects TRBV6-1 to TRBJ1-1; 9 bases line up with TRBD1. The germline CDR1 and CDR2 sequences are MNHNS and SASEGT. With 4 bases clipped from V and 5 bases from J, the junction kept 8 bases outside the gene matches. The CDR3 runs 15 residues. In DNA, the CDR3 is TGTGCCAGCAGTGCTCTTACAGGGGGCGGAACTGAAGCTTTCTTT. Translated: CASSALTGGGTEAFF.

This rearrangement joins TRBV7-9 to TRBJ1-2; TRBD1 matches at 11 bases. There are 14 residues in the CDR3. Losses at the gene ends were 11 bases for V and 5 bases for J; bases not matched to a gene: 10. Germline V gives CDR1 SEHNR, CDR2 FQNEAQ (reference sequence). The CDR3, as DNA: TGTGCCGGGGTTCCGGGACAGGGGGAGTATGGCTACACCTTC. Residues: CAGVPGQGEYGYTF. The whole variable domain, filled in from reference TRBV7-9 and TRBJ1-2, reads DTGVSQNPRHKITKRGQNVTFRCDPISEHNRLYWYRQTLGQGPEFLTYFQNEAQLEKSRLLSDRFSAERPKGSFSTLEIQRTEQGDSAMYLCAGVPGQGEYGYTFGSGTRLTVV.

The chain recombines TRBV10-3 with TRBJ2-1; weak D call: TRBD2 (5 bases). CDR1 is ENHRY and CDR2 is SYGVKD in the germline V gene. V was clipped by 6 bases and J by 0 bases, with 12 bases between them. The CDR3 is 15 amino acids. CDR3 coding DNA: TGTGCCATCAGGGAAGCGGAAAGCTCCTACAATGAGCAGTTCTTC. Translating it yields CAIREAESSYNEQFF.

V and J are TRBV6-1 and TRBJ1-1, with D perhaps matching TRBD1 (5 bases). The length of the CDR3 is 15 residues. Germline values: CDR1 MNHNS, CDR2 SASEGT. Trimming cost V 1 base and J 4 bases, with 13 bases left between them. The CDR3 is CASSEGVGGGTEAFF. Written as DNA, the CDR3 is TGTGCCAGCAGTGAAGGTGTCGGGGGGGGCACTGAAGCTTTCTTT.

Written as DNA, the CDR3 is TGTGCCAGCAGTACATTAGCGGGAGGGTGGAATGAGCAGTTCTTC. It specifies CASSTLAGGWNEQFF. The genes are TRBV6-5 and TRBJ2-1, with 11 bases fitting TRBD2. CDR1 is MNHEY, CDR2 SVGAGI, per germline. There are 15 residues in the CDR3. Germline trimming cut 5 bases from V and 7 bases from J; bases unmatched to any gene: 7.

This rearrangement joins TRBV19 to TRBJ2-6, with a weak D call TRBD1 (5 bases). CDR1 and CDR2 (germline): LNHDA, SQIVND (reference sequence). Trimming removed 5 bases from V and 2 bases from J, with 22 bases in between. This CDR3 spans 19 amino acids. CDR3: CASSPWGLNRFTGANVLTF. The DNA for the CDR3 is TGTGCCAGTAGTCCATGGGGCCTAAACAGGTTCACTGGGGCCAACGTCCTGACTTTC.

The chain recombines TRBV10-1 with TRBJ2-1; TRBD2 agrees at 10 bases. This CDR3 is built from 17 residues. Germline loops: CDR1 WNHNN, CDR2 SYGVQD (reference sequence). V lost 4 bases to trimming and J lost 8 bases; unmatched junction nucleotides: 14. CDR3 region: CASSGGFSGRTVDEQFF. CDR3 sequence (DNA): TGCGCCAGCAGTGGTGGCTTTAGCGGGAGGACTGTCGATGAGCAGTTCTTC.

The CDR3 region is CASSSLLGKGQLHNQPQHF. CDR3 coding DNA: TGTGCCAGCAGCAGTCTTTTGGGGAAGGGGCAGTTGCACAATCAGCCCCAGCATTTT. This chain links TRBV7-6 with TRBJ1-5; D might be TRBD1 (5 bases). The CDR3 is 19 amino acids. Trimming left V 5 bases short and J 3 bases short, with 26 bases between. Germline V gene lookup returns CDR1 SGHVS and CDR2 FNYEAQ.

In this sample, this clone turned up once. The chain uses TRBV2 and TRBJ1-1; no reliable D call. V shed 3 bases and J shed 11 bases, with 13 bases lying between them. The CDR3 is made up of 12 amino acids. CDR1 is SNHLY and CDR2 is FYNNEI in the germline V gene. The CDR3 nucleotides are TGTGCCAGCAGTGATAACAGCTACTCTGCTTTCTTT. Amino acid sequence: CASSDNSYSAFF.

The chain couples TRBV29-1 to TRBJ1-2, with D perhaps matching TRBD1 (5 bases). V lost 6 bases, J lost 5 bases, and 22 bases lay in between. The germline V gene has CDR1 SQVTM and CDR2 ANQGSEA. This CDR3 is 15 amino acids long. The DNA for the CDR3 is TGCAGCGTCGACTGGGGGGGTATAAGGAGGTATGGCTACACCTTC. It specifies CSVDWGGIRRYGYTF.